This is a list of T cell receptor beta chains from one sample in a study of blood T cells in healthy people across ages. TCRdb called the 5' RACE reads again in MiXCR, with one record for every CDR3 protein. In the table there are 800,000 to 950,000 distinct CDR3 sequences, around 29% of which are singletons. The sample also formed part of further work on T cells of mothers and their children.

The sequencing sample was made of blood. The receptors here all came from a woman aged 35 to 49 in good health. CDR3s include the opening cysteine and the closing phenylalanine or tryptophan. A D gene is named only where the DNA matches it firmly. Clone size is stated in some rows and not others, as once, few, many or a class when expanded.

V gene	clone size	J gene	D gene	CDR3 DNA	CDR3 protein
TRBV5-1	-	TRBJ1-1	-	TGCGCCAGCCTTCGCGACAGCACGAACACTGAAGCTTTCTTT	CASLRDSTNTEAFF
TRBV7-2	-	TRBJ1-6	-	TGTGCCAGCAGCTTGGTAACCTCACCCCTCCACTTT	CASSLVTSPLHF
TRBV29-1	few	TRBJ1-2	-	TGCAGCGTTGCAGGGGACGATAACTATGGCTACACCTTC	CSVAGDDNYGYTF
TRBV7-9	few	TRBJ1-6	-	TGTGCCAGCAGCTTGCCAGGAGGGTCACCCCTCCACTTT	CASSLPGGSPLHF
TRBV12-3/TRBV12-4	many	TRBJ2-7	-	TGTGCCAGCAGTTTCCACCGGGCAGAGCAGTACTTC	CASSFHRAEQYF
TRBV7-8	-	TRBJ1-6	-	TGTGCCAGCAGCCCGATCTATGGACAGCGGGGTAATTCACCCCTCCACTTT	CASSPIYGQRGNSPLHF
TRBV11-2	few	TRBJ2-2	-	TGTGCCAGCAGCTTACCTAACCTGCCGGGCCTACGAGGCGGGGAGCTGTTTTTT	CASSLPNLPGLRGGELFF
TRBV6-1	-	TRBJ1-1	-	TGTGCCAGCAGCCGACTGGGGTCGGGCACTGAAGCTTTCTTT	CASSRLGSGTEAFF
TRBV3-1	-	TRBJ2-7	-	TGTGCCAGCAGCCAAGGGGCACCCTACGAGCAGTACTTC	CASSQGAPYEQYF
TRBV10-3	-	TRBJ2-7	TRBD2	TGTGCCATCAGTGTGACTAGCGGGAGGGACGAGCAGTACTTC	CAISVTSGRDEQYF
TRBV6-2/TRBV6-3	once	TRBJ2-7	-	TGTGCCAGCAGTTACTCCACAGGGCCTGGGACCTACGAGCAGTACTTC	CASSYSTGPGTYEQYF
TRBV20-1	-	TRBJ2-5	-	TGCAGTGCTAGACGGGGTGGGGCCGGAGGAGAGGCCCAGTACTTC	CSARRGGAGGEAQYF
TRBV18	-	TRBJ2-1	-	TGTGCCAGCTCACCATTAGAAGAGACCCAGTTCTTC	CASSPLEETQFF
TRBV3-1	-	TRBJ2-5	-	TGTGCCAGCAGCCAAGGTTACAGGGGAGGGACCCAGTACTTC	CASSQGYRGGTQYF
TRBV7-2	few	TRBJ2-1	-	TGTGCCAGCAGCCCAAACAGCGGGTACTCCTACAATGAGCAGTTCTTC	CASSPNSGYSYNEQFF
TRBV20-1	many	TRBJ2-3	-	TGCAGTGCTATCTCCAGGGCGATAAGCACAGATACGCAGTATTTT	CSAISRAISTDTQYF
TRBV7-2	few	TRBJ2-1	TRBD2	TGTGCCAGCAGCCGGACTAGCGGGGGACCCCGCTACAATGAGCAGTTCTTC	CASSRTSGGPRYNEQFF
TRBV12-3/TRBV12-4	-	TRBJ2-5	TRBD1	TGTGCCAGCAGTAACGGACAGGGGACCCAGTACTTC	CASSNGQGTQYF
TRBV4-1	few	TRBJ2-3	-	TGCGCCAGCAGCCAATGGAGAACAGATACGCAGTATTTT	CASSQWRTDTQYF
TRBV4-1	many	TRBJ2-5	-	TGCGCCAGCAGCCAAGACCCTGGGGGCGGAGAGACCCAGTACTTC	CASSQDPGGGETQYF
TRBV27	-	TRBJ2-7	-	TGTGCCAGCAGTTTTTTGTCGACTACTGTCTACGAGCAGTACTTC	CASSFLSTTVYEQYF
TRBV4-1	-	TRBJ1-5	-	TGCGCCAGCAGCCAAGAGGAGGATCAGCCCCAGCATTTT	CASSQEEDQPQHF
TRBV7-2	-	TRBJ2-3	-	TGTGCCAGCAGCCCCCATTCGGCCCGGAGCACAGATACGCAGTATTTT	CASSPHSARSTDTQYF
TRBV6-5	many	TRBJ2-5	-	TGTGCCAGCAGTTACTCCGGGTTCCAAGAGACCCAGTACTTC	CASSYSGFQETQYF